This TCR beta chain derives from a study of shared clonotypes between healthy human individuals. Study-level findings and limits: Blood alone was sampled, and tissue repertoires likely differ. Among the subsets, naive ones generally showed larger estimated richness than memory ones.

This CDR3 spans 13 amino acids. V shed 1 base and J shed 0 bases, with 6 bases lying between them. The germline V gene encodes CDR1 SQVTM and CDR2 ANQGSEA. In the case of this clone: Its antigen is as yet unknown. Other DNA sequences in the sample encode the same CDR3.

HIV-negative, healthy adults without recent acute infections or vaccinations were the donors. Using immunoSEQ multiplex PCR, the repertoire was profiled, and TCRdb retains in-frame clones only, with some absent. The sample includes about 2.5 million clones, just under 95% seen only once; the top ten take 0.37%. What was sequenced was naive CD4+ T cells from PBMCs. The subset was: CD45RA+ positively selected. The chain is built from TRBV29-1 and TRBJ1-1; D gene unclear. The source is a man aged 18-30 years in good health. Some clones in this sample may be carry-over from other donors' samples. DNA for the CDR3: TGCAGCGTTGAAGGTTTAATGAACACTGAAGCTTTCTTT. Amino acids: CSVEGLMNTEAFF.